The 27 T cell receptor beta chains in this list originate from one sample, sequenced in a study of human T cells and chemical hapten exposure. The template was total RNA from unfractionated whole blood. MiXCR, applied by TCRdb to the 5' RACE reads, yields one record per CDR3 protein. The sample contains around 100,000 distinct CDR3 sequences, around 20% of which appear only once. Receptors originate from a human donor in good health.

The rearrangement joins TRBV7-3 to TRBJ2-3; D is uncertain. Trimming took off 1 base at V and 10 bases at J, with 12 bases between the two ends. Germline loops: CDR1 SGHTA, CDR2 FQGTGA. This CDR3 spans 13 amino acids. CDR3 nucleotides: TGTGCCAGCAGCTTAATTCCCGAGTCCGCGCAGTATTTT. This codes for CASSLIPESAQYF.

In this sample, this clonotype turned up a few times. This chain connects TRBV29-1 to TRBJ1-1; D possibly corresponds to TRBD1 (6 bases). Germline-derived CDR1 and CDR2 are SQVTM and ANQGSEA. The CDR3 runs 10 residues. Trimming left V 7 bases short and J 7 bases short, with 10 bases between. The CDR3 DNA reads TGCAGCGCTGGACAGCTTGAAGCTTTCTTT. Protein: CSAGQLEAFF.

The rearrangement joins TRBV28 to TRBJ2-2, with D maybe TRBD1 (5 bases). CDR3 size: 14 residues. V shed 8 bases and J shed 5 bases, with 15 bases lying between them. The germline gives CDR1 MDHEN, CDR2 SYDVKM. CDR3 in amino acids: CASGVGLSTGELFF. The CDR3 DNA reads as TGTGCCAGCGGGGTGGGGCTTTCTACCGGGGAGCTGTTTTTT.

There are a few counts of this clonotype. The chain carries TRBV5-1 and TRBJ1-1; a weak D match, TRBD1 (6 bases). CDR1 and CDR2 (germline): SGHRS, YFSETQ. The CDR3 extends over 14 amino acids. Trimming pared 0 bases from V and 4 bases from J, leaving 10 bases between. For the CDR3, the DNA is TGCGCCAGCAGCTTGGGGGTCAGGGGCACTGAAGCTTTCTTT. Its protein product is CASSLGVRGTEAFF.

The rearrangement links TRBV11-2 to TRBJ2-6, with unresolved D. Trimming cost V 5 bases and J 4 bases, with 21 bases left between them. The CDR3 loop spans 18 amino acids. Germline CDR1 and CDR2: SGHAT and FQNNGV. CDR3 sequence: CASSLFMWTNAGANVLTF. CDR3 DNA sequence: TGTGCCAGCAGCCTTTTTATGTGGACCAACGCGGGGGCCAACGTCCTGACTTTC.

As for this clonotype: One end of the junction fails to match germline, which may point to a read error. J is TRBJ1-5 and V is TRBV5-1; the D is unclear. The CDR3 sequence is 14 residues long. Looked up from germline, CDR1 is SGHRS and CDR2 is YFSETQ. In DNA, the CDR3 is TGCGCCAGCAGTTTGGGGAATAGCAATCAGCCCCAGCATTTT. Translated: CASSLGNSNQPQHF.

V usage is TRBV29-1 and J usage is TRBJ2-7; 10 bases map to TRBD2. There are 13 residues in the CDR3. Germline CDR1 and CDR2: SQVTM and ANQGSEA. V shed 5 bases, J shed 5 bases, and the junction held 6 bases outside the gene matches. The CDR3 DNA is TGCAGCGTTAGTGGAGCGGGAGGGGACGAGCAGTACTTC. This translates into CSVSGAGGDEQYF.

CDR3 bases: TGTGCCAGCACCAACCTTCGGAGTCAAGAGACCCAGTACTTC. This encodes CASTNLRSQETQYF. V gene TRBV6-5 combines with J gene TRBJ2-5; D is unresolved. This CDR3 comprises 14 residues. The V gene's germline CDR1 is MNHEY and CDR2 SVGAGI. V was cut by 7 bases and J by 2 bases, with 14 bases left in between.

This clonotype was counted a few times. The gene calls are TRBV6-5 and TRBJ2-7, with 10 bases fitting TRBD1. This CDR3 has 16 residues. CDR1 is MNHEY and CDR2 is SVGAGI in the germline V gene. V trimming: 6 bases; J trimming: 4 bases; junction bases outside the gene matches: 12. DNA of the CDR3: TGTGCCAGCAGCTCCCCTCCGGGACAGGGGACGTACGAGCAGTACTTC. This gives the protein CASSSPPGQGTYEQYF.

The V gene is TRBV28, the J gene TRBJ1-4, with D maybe TRBD1 (5 bases). The germline gives CDR1 MDHEN, CDR2 SYDVKM. V was trimmed by 7 bases and J by 5 bases, leaving 17 bases between them. The CDR3 contains 15 residues. CDR3 region: CASKGHEVGNEKLFF. For the CDR3, the DNA is TGTGCCAGCAAGGGGCACGAAGTCGGGAATGAAAAACTGTTTTTT.

CDR3 nucleotides: TGTGCCAGCAGACTAGCGGGAGGGTACAATGAGCAGTTCTTC. Amino acids: CASRLAGGYNEQFF. The chain combines TRBV6-5 with TRBJ2-1; 13 bases are a match to TRBD2. CDR3 length equals 14 residues. After removal of 6 bases from V and 4 bases from J, the junction contained 0 bases not matched to a gene. The germline CDR1 and CDR2 sequences are MNHEY and SVGAGI.

The chain has TRBV12-3 or TRBV12-4 and TRBJ2-3, with TRBD2 matching 7 bases. The V gene end was trimmed by 4 bases and the J gene end by 6 bases; junction bases not matched to a gene: 7. The CDR3 extends over 14 amino acids. The CDR3 sequence: CASSSIRGEDTQYF. The CDR3 DNA follows: TGTGCCAGCAGTTCAATTCGGGGGGAGGATACGCAGTATTTT.

V usage is TRBV30 and J usage is TRBJ2-7; a weak D match, TRBD2 (5 bases). The V end lost 6 bases, the J end lost 7 bases, and 22 bases lay between the germline ends. The germline CDR1 and CDR2 sequences are GTSNPN and SVGIG (reference sequence). The CDR3 runs to 14 residues. Here the CDR3 DNA reads TGTGCCTGCCGCTCCCCGGGATATATGGGAGAGCAGTACTTC. Translating gives CACRSPGYMGEQYF.

The chain carries TRBV6-2 or TRBV6-3 and TRBJ2-3, with 8 bases fitting TRBD1. This CDR3 comprises 16 residues. CDR1 is MNHEY, CDR2 SVGEGT, per germline. V shed 5 bases, J shed 3 bases, and the junction held 10 bases outside the gene matches. This CDR3 reads CASSPISGGLTDTQYF. In nucleotides, the CDR3 is TGTGCCAGCAGTCCTATATCAGGGGGCCTTACAGATACGCAGTATTTT.

The CDR3 sequence is CASSHRTGRNEQFF. The CDR3 bases are TGTGCCAGCAGCCACCGGACAGGGCGAAATGAGCAGTTCTTC. The rearrangement uses TRBV11-2 and TRBJ2-1; 8 bases match TRBD1. CDR3 length: 14 amino acids. The V gene's germline CDR1 is SGHAT and CDR2 FQNNGV. Losses at the gene ends were 5 bases for V and 7 bases for J; bases not matched to a gene: 7.

J is TRBJ1-2 and V is TRBV7-9, with D hard to call. The germline V gene has CDR1 SEHNR and CDR2 FQNEAQ (reference sequence). Trimming pared 6 bases from V and 4 bases from J, leaving 18 bases between. There are 15 residues in the CDR3. For the CDR3, the DNA is TGTGCCAGCAGTCAAGATCGGGTTGCGGGCTATGGCTACACCTTC. Translated, it gives CASSQDRVAGYGYTF.

The V and J genes are TRBV19 and TRBJ2-1; the match to TRBD1 covers 7 bases. Germline V CDR1 and CDR2: LNHDA, SQIVND (reference sequence). The ends lost 5 bases at V and 9 bases at J; junction bases unmatched: 10. This CDR3 spans 14 amino acids. The CDR3 protein is CASSGRDSHSEQFF. The CDR3 DNA follows: TGTGCCAGTAGTGGCCGGGACAGCCACTCTGAGCAGTTCTTC.

This clonotype showed up just a few times. This rearrangement joins TRBV10-2 to TRBJ1-3, with unresolved D. The CDR3 extends over 15 amino acids. V lost 3 bases to trimming and J lost 0 bases, with 9 bases between them. CDR1 is WSHSY, CDR2 SAAADI, per germline. The CDR3 DNA is TGCGCCAGCAGTGAACCCAGGCTCTCTGGAAACACCATATATTTT. It yields the protein CASSEPRLSGNTIYF.

This clonotype was counted between two and nine times. A read error may account for a junction end that differs from germline. The chain recombines TRBV13 with TRBJ1-5; D remains unclear. The CDR3 is 15 residues long. Germline CDR1 reads PRHDT; CDR2 reads FYEKMQ (reference sequence). The CDR3 nucleotides are TGTGCCAGCAGCCCTGGACCCGGAACACATCAGCCACAGCATTTT. It encodes CASSPGPGTHQPQHF.

This chain connects TRBV10-3 to TRBJ2-3; D unresolved. V lost 10 bases to trimming and J lost 0 bases, with 5 bases between them. The length of the CDR3 is 11 residues. Germline lookup yields CDR1 ENHRY and CDR2 SYGVKD. CDR3 sequence: CATRSTDTQYF. The CDR3 nucleotides are TGTGCCACCCGCAGCACAGATACGCAGTATTTT.

The DNA of the CDR3 is TGTGCCAGCAGCCAAGTTGGGAAAACTCAAGCTTTCTTT. Protein product: CASSQVGKTQAFF. This rearrangement joins TRBV14 to TRBJ1-1; D remains unclear. The V gene lost 1 base and the J gene lost 9 bases, with 12 bases spanning the gap. The CDR3 runs to 13 residues. Germline CDR1 SGHDN, CDR2 FVKESK.

Written as DNA, the CDR3 is TGTGCCAGCAGTCGTCGGACTAGCGGGTTAGGCTTCTCCTACGAGCAGTACTTC. It translates to CASSRRTSGLGFSYEQYF. This chain connects TRBV27 to TRBJ2-7; 11 bases are shared with TRBD2. Losses at the gene ends were 5 bases for V and 0 bases for J; bases not matched to a gene: 12. Germline V CDR1 and CDR2: MNHEY, SMNVEV (reference sequence). The CDR3 contains 18 residues.

The chain is built from TRBV13 and TRBJ2-1, with D unclear. Trimming pared 5 bases from V and 4 bases from J, leaving 18 bases between. This CDR3 is built from 16 residues. Germline CDR1 is PRHDT and CDR2 is FYEKMQ (reference sequence). The CDR3 here is CASSPPMVPGYNEQFF. In nucleotides, the CDR3 is TGTGCCAGCAGCCCCCCGATGGTCCCGGGTTACAATGAGCAGTTCTTC.

This clonotype came up a few times. The CDR3 protein is CASRRTGGDTEAFF. The CDR3 nucleotides are TGTGCCAGCAGAAGGACAGGGGGCGACACTGAAGCTTTCTTT. The chain carries TRBV13 and TRBJ1-1; TRBD1 matches at 11 bases. Germline lookup yields CDR1 PRHDT and CDR2 FYEKMQ (reference sequence). CDR3 size: 14 residues. The V gene end was trimmed by 6 bases and the J gene end by 3 bases; junction bases not matched to a gene: 3.

J is TRBJ2-5 and V is TRBV28, with 8 bases fitting TRBD2. The CDR3 is made up of 15 amino acids. Looked up from germline, CDR1 is MDHEN and CDR2 is SYDVKM. The V and J ends lost 5 bases and 1 base, in that order; junction bases with no gene match: 6. CDR3 bases: TGTGCCAGCAGTCTAGCGGGCGCCACCCAAGAGACCCAGTACTTC. This sequence encodes CASSLAGATQETQYF.

The genes are TRBV7-2 and TRBJ2-7; D not resolved. There are 12 residues in the CDR3. Per germline, CDR1 SGHTA and CDR2 FQGNSA. With 5 bases removed from V and 6 bases from J, the gap between germline ends came to 11 bases. CDR3 sequence: CASSVYQGEQYF. CDR3 bases: TGTGCCAGCAGCGTCTATCAAGGCGAGCAGTACTTC. Filled out from reference TRBV7-2 and TRBJ2-7, the complete variable domain reads GAGVSQSPSNKVTEKGKDVELRCDPISGHTALYWYRQSLGQGLEFLIYFQGNSAPDKSGLPSDRFSAERTGGSVSTLTIQRTQQEDSAVYLCASSVYQGEQYFGPGTRLTVT.

The rearrangement joins TRBV15 to TRBJ1-1, with a weak D call TRBD1 (6 bases). This CDR3 has 15 amino acids. The germline CDR1 and CDR2 sequences are LNHNV and YYDKDF (reference sequence). The V end was cut by 4 bases, the J end by 2 bases, with 14 bases between. The CDR3 spells CATSTTEGGNTEAFF. The CDR3 nucleotides are TGTGCCACCAGCACCACTGAGGGGGGAAACACTGAAGCTTTCTTT.